This T cell receptor (beta chain) was observed in a study of blood T cell repertoires in COVID-19. At the level of the study: COVID-19 samples from acute and convalescent phases originated in the United States, Italy and Spain. T cells, B-cell-depleted T cells, or PBMCs supplied cDNA or gDNA.

Per the study methods: Nucleated cell counts were estimated from reference gene primer amplification. The method was immunoSEQ multiplex PCR; TCRdb's version includes in-frame clones alone and lacks a portion of them. V and J calls plus clone size are reproduced from that table; the DNA served to infer D and trimming. The data show around 150,000 clones, around four fifths seen once. From germline, CDR1 is SGHTA and CDR2 FQGNSA. V dropped 2 bases and J dropped 3; count of bases not matched to a gene: 5. The CDR3 extends over 15 amino acids. Sample: peripheral blood. The chain combines TRBV7-2 with TRBJ2-5; TRBD2 agrees at 8 bases. The TCR sequence derives from a man aged 55 to 70 who had recovered from COVID-19. This CDR3 is CASSLYGTSKETQYF. Here the CDR3 DNA reads TGTGCCAGCAGCTTATACGGGACTAGTAAAGAGACCCAGTACTTC. Supplemented by reference TRBV7-2 and TRBJ2-5, the full variable domain reads GAGVSQSPSNKVTEKGKDVELRCDPISGHTALYWYRQSLGQGLEFLIYFQGNSAPDKSGLPSDRFSAERTGGSVSTLTIQRTQQEDSAVYLCASSLYGTSKETQYFGPGTRLLVL.